This T cell receptor (beta chain) was found in a study of blood T cell repertoires in COVID-19. Across the study: The United States, Italy and Spain were the sources of the acute and convalescent COVID-19 samples. PBMCs, B-cell-depleted T cells, or T cells provided the cDNA or gDNA that made up the material.

Trimming shortened V by 5 bases and J by 0 bases, and 11 bases separated the two germline ends. Germline loops: CDR1 SGHTA, CDR2 FQGTGA. CDR3 length equals 15 residues. This clone was detected once. As processed by the authors: Amplification with reference gene primers provided the estimates of nucleated cell counts. Repertoires were generated with immunoSEQ multiplex PCR, while TCRdb's copy carries only in-frame clones and drops some. The V and J calls and the clone size are those of that table, but D and trimming were determined from the DNA. The sample has more than 150,000 clones; approximately 90% are singletons.

This receptor was identified in a woman aged 40 to 50 with acute or convalescent COVID-19. J is TRBJ2-1 and V is TRBV7-3, with D maybe TRBD1 (6 bases). The specimen was peripheral blood. In nucleotides, the CDR3 is TGTGCCAGCAGCCCAGACAGGAGCTCCTACAATGAGCAGTTCTTC. This translates into CASSPDRSSYNEQFF.